The 30 T cell receptor beta chains presented below share a single source sample, sequenced in a study of prognosis after radiotherapy for stage I lung cancer. Template was genomic DNA; TCR beta CDR3 amplified in two multiplex PCR rounds. First-round PCR employed TRBV- and TRBJ-specific primers for each gene. TCRdb itself ran the multiplex PCR reads through MiXCR, one entry per CDR3 protein. This table has some 35,000 distinct CDR3 sequences, 25% to 40% appearing once. Sequences were derived from PBMCs, sampled before or after stereotactic body radiation therapy (not recorded which). The receptor source for this set is a donor at least 50 years old with non-small cell lung cancer.

This clonotype has a count of ten or more. This chain connects TRBV6-5 to TRBJ1-2; perhaps TRBD1 as D (6 bases). Between the trimmed V and J ends, which lost 4 bases and 11 bases, there was a span of 14 bases. The CDR3 contains 12 residues. CDR1 and CDR2 (germline): MNHEY, SVGAGI. CDR3 in amino acids: CASSSIEGGYTF. The CDR3 region has the DNA TGTGCCAGCAGTTCTATAGAGGGGGGTTACACCTTC.

With respect to this clonotype: This may come from a read error, since a much larger clone is one base off. The chain recombines TRBV10-3 with TRBJ1-4; 7 bases are shared with TRBD1. CDR3 size: 15 residues. In germline, CDR1 is ENHRY, CDR2 SYGVKD. The trim removed 2 bases at V and 7 bases at J, leaving 7 bases unmatched. The CDR3 sequence is CAISETRQGSEKLFF. CDR3 bases: TGTGCCATCAGTGAGACAAGACAGGGTAGTGAAAAACTGTTTTTT.

V is TRBV6-1 and J is TRBJ2-2; possibly TRBD1 for D (5 bases). Deletions cut 3 bases from V and 7 bases from J, with 18 bases between. This CDR3 comprises 16 residues. Germline V gene lookup returns CDR1 MNHNS and CDR2 SASEGT. The DNA for the CDR3 is TGTGCCAGCAGTGACAGGGCGTGGGTAGGTCTCGGGGAGCTGTTTTTT. This gives the protein CASSDRAWVGLGELFF.

In regard to this clonotype: Possible read error: a much larger clone is one base away. J is TRBJ1-1 and V is TRBV28, with 7 bases aligning to TRBD1. The CDR3 totals 14 residues. V gave up 7 bases and J gave up 2 bases; unmatched junction bases: 7. Looked up from germline, CDR1 is MDHEN and CDR2 is SYDVKM. CDR3 amino acids: CASIQGGNNTEAFF. The CDR3, as DNA: TGTGCCAGCATCCAGGGGGGGAATAACACTGAAGCTTTCTTT.

This clonotype came up many times. V is TRBV19 and J is TRBJ2-1; D ambiguous. Looked up from germline, CDR1 is LNHDA and CDR2 is SQIVND (reference sequence). CDR3 size: 15 residues. V was cut by 8 bases and J by 0 bases, with 14 bases left in between. The CDR3 loop is CASSETYSSYNEQFF. The DNA of the CDR3 is TGTGCCAGTTCCGAGACGTACAGCTCCTACAATGAGCAGTTCTTC.

This clonotype appeared many times. The CDR3 protein is CASSPDRVYSPLHF. The CDR3 bases are TGTGCCAGCAGCCCAGACAGGGTATATTCACCCCTCCACTTT. The chain is built from TRBV7-9 and TRBJ1-6; 7 nucleotides match TRBD1. Germline V gives CDR1 SEHNR, CDR2 FQNEAQ (reference sequence). This CDR3 comprises 14 residues. V lost 5 bases to trimming and J lost 8 bases; unmatched junction nucleotides: 6.

The V gene is TRBV7-8, the J gene TRBJ1-2, with 8 bases that match TRBD1. This CDR3 region has 14 residues. Germline V gives CDR1 SGHVS, CDR2 FQNEAQ. With 3 bases clipped from V and 9 bases from J, the junction kept 9 bases outside the gene matches. CDR3: CASSLPQGAGCYTF. In DNA form, the CDR3 reads TGTGCCAGCAGCTTGCCCCAGGGGGCTGGTTGCTACACCTTC. The full variable domain, completed using reference TRBV7-8 and TRBJ1-2, is GAGVSQSPRYKVAKRGQDVALRCDPISGHVSLFWYQQALGQGPEFLTYFQNEAQLDKSGLPSDRFFAERPEGSVSTLKIQRTQQEDSAVYLCASSLPQGAGCYTFGSGTRLTVV.

By share, this clonotype counts as medium-sized. The chain carries TRBV6-1 and TRBJ1-2, with D possibly being TRBD1 (6 bases). Germline V gives CDR1 MNHNS, CDR2 SASEGT. The V end lost 0 bases, the J end lost 8 bases, and 22 bases lay between the germline ends. The CDR3 contains 17 residues. Here the CDR3 DNA reads TGTGCCAGCAGTGAAGCGCATGTGGCACAGGGACCGCGAGGCTACACCTTC. This codes for CASSEAHVAQGPRGYTF.

Points on this clonotype: Relative to the germline gene, one junction end is altered; a read error may explain this. This chain's CDR3 is CASSQRGQGSDEQYF. In DNA, the CDR3 is TGCGCCAGCAGCCAAAGGGGACAGGGGTCGGACGAGCAGTACTTC. V is TRBV6-1 and J is TRBJ2-7; TRBD1 aligns across 10 bases. Per the germline V gene, CDR1 is MNHNS and CDR2 is SASEGT. The CDR3 totals 15 residues.

As for this clonotype: This may arise from a read error, as a much more abundant clone is one base away. This rearrangement joins TRBV20-1 to TRBJ2-4, with TRBD1 as a possible D gene (5 bases). The V end lost 4 bases, the J end lost 10 bases, and 11 bases lay between the germline ends. There are 11 residues in the CDR3. Looked up from germline, CDR1 is DFQATT and CDR2 is SNEGSKA (reference sequence). The chain's CDR3 is CSAILTAIQYF. The DNA for the CDR3 is TGCAGTGCTATACTGACAGCAATTCAGTACTTC.

At least ten counts were recorded for this clonotype. The V and J genes are TRBV9 and TRBJ2-3; TRBD2 matches 11 bases. CDR1 and CDR2 (germline): SGDLS, YYNGEE. The J segment lost 4 bases and the V segment lost 2 bases, leaving 6 bases of the junction unmatched. This CDR3 spans 16 amino acids. Here the CDR3 DNA reads TGTGCCAGCAGCGTGAGTCCTAGCGGGGGGTCAGATACGCAGTATTTT. Protein: CASSVSPSGGSDTQYF.

This clonotype came up many times. This chain uses TRBV28 with TRBJ1-5; TRBD1 is a possible D gene (5 bases). Germline-derived CDR1 and CDR2 are MDHEN and SYDVKM. V was pared by 1 base and J by 4 bases, with 14 bases between. The CDR3 extends over 16 amino acids. The DNA of the CDR3 is TGTGCCAGCAGTTTATCTCGGGCAGGGTGGAATCAGCCCCAGCATTTT. As protein: CASSLSRAGWNQPQHF.

This clonotype was seen repeatedly, ten times or more. Written as DNA, the CDR3 is TGTGCCAGCAGCCAGACAGGGGAAGATCTCGAGCAGTACTTC. Encoded protein: CASSQTGEDLEQYF. The rearrangement joins TRBV12-3 or TRBV12-4 to TRBJ2-7, with TRBD1 identical over 8 bases. This CDR3 is built from 14 residues. Losses at the gene ends were 6 bases for V and 6 bases for J; bases not matched to a gene: 10.

As regards this clonotype: A much larger clone is a single base away; this may be a read error. The chain joins TRBV6-1 to TRBJ1-4; no reliable D call. The CDR3 has 14 amino acids. Germline CDR1 and CDR2: MNHNS and SASEGT. V lost 6 bases and J lost 0, with 8 bases in between. CDR3 in DNA: TGTGCCAGCAGGATATCAGCAACTAATGAAAAACTGTTTTTT. Protein: CASRISATNEKLFF.

This clonotype occurred many times. The chain has TRBV28 and TRBJ2-2; a weak D match, TRBD1 (6 bases). CDR1 MDHEN and CDR2 SYDVKM come from the germline V gene. The CDR3 length is 15 residues. Trimming left V 6 bases short and J 4 bases short, with 15 bases between. CDR3 region: CASSPPTGSTGELFF. The CDR3 DNA reads TGTGCCAGCAGCCCCCCGACAGGATCCACCGGGGAGCTGTTTTTT.

In regard to this clonotype: A much larger clone differs by one base, so this may be a read error. The rearrangement uses TRBV27 and TRBJ1-5; D is perhaps TRBD1 (6 bases). The CDR3 covers 13 residues. From germline, CDR1 is MNHEY and CDR2 SMNVEV (reference sequence). CDR3 region: CASGLSGAQPQHF. Here the CDR3 DNA reads TGTGCCAGCGGTTTATCGGGGGCACAGCCCCAGCATTTT.

The table lists this clonotype with many counts. The J gene is TRBJ1-6, the V gene TRBV19, with TRBD1 matching 7 bases. CDR3 length: 15 residues. CDR1 is LNHDA and CDR2 is SQIVND in the germline V gene (reference sequence). Unmatched junction bases numbered 8, after V lost 4 bases and J lost 8 bases. The CDR3 loop reads CASSKYRGSDSPLHF. CDR3 coding DNA: TGTGCCAGTAGTAAATACAGGGGTTCAGATTCACCCCTCCACTTT.

This chain links TRBV7-6 with TRBJ2-3; 7 nucleotides line up with TRBD1. The ends lost 4 bases at V and 2 bases at J; junction bases unmatched: 6. Germline CDR1 is SGHVS and CDR2 is FNYEAQ. This CDR3 comprises 15 residues. The CDR3 sequence: CASSSNRGNTDTQYF. In DNA form, the CDR3 reads TGTGCCAGCAGCTCAAACAGGGGAAACACAGATACGCAGTATTTT.

This clonotype occurred many times. The chain couples TRBV28 to TRBJ2-7; 8 nucleotides line up with TRBD2. Germline assignment: CDR1 MDHEN and CDR2 SYDVKM. Losses at the gene ends were 8 bases for V and 0 bases for J; bases not matched to a gene: 12. The CDR3 is 16 amino acids. CDR3 residues: CASSLLGGGSSYEQYF. CDR3 in DNA: TGTGCCAGCTCTCTTCTCGGCGGGGGGTCCTCCTACGAGCAGTACTTC.

This clonotype showed up many times. The V call is TRBV6-1, the J call TRBJ2-5, with D maybe TRBD1 (6 bases). The CDR3 is 15 residues long. Germline V lookup: CDR1 MNHNS, CDR2 SASEGT. V lost 6 bases to trimming and J lost 4 bases, with 18 bases between them. The CDR3 reads CASRADRRIRETQYF. CDR3 bases: TGTGCCAGCAGGGCGGACAGAAGGATTCGAGAGACCCAGTACTTC.

This clonotype was observed a few times. The chain couples TRBV2 to TRBJ2-1; 7 positions match TRBD1. The CDR3 is 15 residues long. The germline V gene encodes CDR1 SNHLY and CDR2 FYNNEI. V dropped 1 base and J dropped 7; count of bases not matched to a gene: 7. In DNA form, the CDR3 reads TGTGCCAGCAGTGAAGGCTGGACAGGAAGTAATGAGCAGTTCTTC. Protein sequence: CASSEGWTGSNEQFF. Based on the CDR3 plus reference TRBV2 and TRBJ2-1, the full variable domain is EPEVTQTPSHQVTQMGQEVILRCVPISNHLYFYWYRQILGQKVEFLVSFYNNEISEKSEIFDDQFSVERPDGSNFTLKIRSTKLEDSAMYFCASSEGWTGSNEQFFGPGTRLTVL.

Many counts were recorded for this clonotype. The rearrangement links TRBV5-1 to TRBJ2-5; D gene uncertain. Germline loops: CDR1 SGHRS, CDR2 YFSETQ. The V end was cut by 0 bases, the J end by 3 bases, with 9 bases between. The CDR3 has 14 residues. DNA for the CDR3: TGCGCCAGCAGCTTGGGCGGCACGGAAGAGACCCAGTACTTC. Its translation is CASSLGGTEETQYF. Using reference TRBV5-1 and TRBJ2-5 for the parts outside the CDR3, the full variable domain is KAGVTQTPRYLIKTRGQQVTLSCSPISGHRSVSWYQQTPGQGLQFLFEYFSETQRNKGNFPGRFSGRQFSNSRSEMNVSTLELGDSALYLCASSLGGTEETQYFGPGTRLLVL.

This clonotype was seen ten or more times. A much larger clone differs from this one at a single base, so this may be a read error. The rearrangement links TRBV27 to TRBJ1-2; possible D gene TRBD1, 6 bases. The germline V gene encodes CDR1 MNHEY and CDR2 SMNVEV (reference sequence). V was shortened by 6 bases and J by 5 bases, with 16 bases between the two germline ends. The CDR3 is made up of 14 amino acids. The DNA for the CDR3 is TGTGCCAGCAGACCGCGGACAGAGATGTATGGCTACACCTTC. Its protein is CASRPRTEMYGYTF.

On this clonotype: Since a much larger clone is just one base distant, this may be a read error. This chain connects TRBV20-1 to TRBJ1-6; the D gene is possibly TRBD1 (6 bases). The germline gives CDR1 DFQATT, CDR2 SNEGSKA (reference sequence). The V gene lost 7 bases and the J gene lost 12 bases, with 22 bases spanning the gap. This CDR3 comprises 14 residues. CDR3 coding DNA: TGCAGTGTTCCGACAGGCCATAATCGGTTACCCCTCCACTTT. Its translation is CSVPTGHNRLPLHF.

This clonotype has ten or more counts. V usage is TRBV5-8 and J usage is TRBJ2-1; D remains unclear. V was trimmed by 0 bases and J by 9 bases, leaving 7 bases between them. Germline V gene sequence: CDR1 SGHTS, CDR2 YDEGEE. This CDR3 has 12 residues. The CDR3 DNA reads TGTGCCAGCAGCTTGGGGGCTGGTGAGCAGTTCTTC. This gives the protein CASSLGAGEQFF. The variable domain in full, with the rest retrieved from reference TRBV5-8 and TRBJ2-1, is EAGVTQSPTHLIKTRGQQATLRCSPISGHTSVYWYQQALGLGLQFLLWYDEGEERNRGNFPPRFSGRQFPNYSSELNVNALELEDSALYLCASSLGAGEQFFGPGTRLTVL.

This clonotype was picked up many times. This chain connects TRBV10-2 to TRBJ2-3; 11 bases line up with TRBD2. Germline trimming cut 5 bases from V and 6 bases from J; bases unmatched to any gene: 10. Looked up from germline, CDR1 is WSHSY and CDR2 is SAAADI. This CDR3 comprises 16 residues. The DNA of the CDR3 is TGCGCCAGCAGTCCTCTGACTAGCGGGGAGCAGGATACGCAGTATTTT. The encoded protein is CASSPLTSGEQDTQYF.

This chain uses TRBV15 with TRBJ1-1; D unclear. V lost 7 bases and J 4 bases, leaving 16 bases between the germline ends. CDR1 LNHNV and CDR2 YYDKDF come from the germline V gene (reference sequence). The CDR3 length is 14 residues. The CDR3 reads CATNTTRLLTEAFF. Here the CDR3 DNA reads TGTGCCACCAACACGACGCGACTCCTCACTGAAGCTTTCTTT.

This clonotype was observed many times. The chain recombines TRBV6-1 with TRBJ2-3; D not resolved. V was clipped by 0 bases and J by 2 bases, with 15 bases between them. This CDR3 contains 17 residues. Germline assignment: CDR1 MNHNS and CDR2 SASEGT. Here the CDR3 reads CASSEARPPRATDTQYF. CDR3 coding DNA: TGTGCCAGCAGTGAAGCGCGGCCGCCAAGAGCCACAGATACGCAGTATTTT.

Many counts were recorded for this clonotype. V is TRBV2 and J is TRBJ2-2; tentatively, D is TRBD1 (5 bases). From germline, CDR1 is SNHLY and CDR2 FYNNEI. V lost 7 bases and J lost 1, with 13 bases in between. There are 15 residues in the CDR3. In nucleotides, the CDR3 is TGTGCCAGCATGATTGCCAGGGAGAACACCGGGGAGCTGTTTTTT. Translation: CASMIARENTGELFF.

The J gene is TRBJ1-5, the V gene TRBV30; D uncertain. The germline gives CDR1 GTSNPN, CDR2 SVGIG (reference sequence). The CDR3 runs to 15 residues. Trimming took 1 base from V and 2 from J, leaving 12 bases between them. This chain's CDR3 is CAWSGDGWGNQPQHF. The DNA for the CDR3 is TGTGCCTGGAGTGGAGATGGGTGGGGCAATCAGCCCCAGCATTTT.